A selection of T cell receptor beta chains follows, all from one sample in a study of cytomegalovirus exposure and HLA in healthy donors. TCRdb's table, derived via immunoSEQ multiplex PCR, lists solely in-frame clones and lacks some. This sample has roughly 110,000 clones, with roughly 82% found just once. Sequenced: PBMCs. These receptors were collected from a man in his fifties or sixties in good health and CMV-seronegative. Both conserved end residues are part of each CDR3. A D gene is named only where the DNA matches it firmly. Rows may omit the clone size; those that give it use once, few, many or a size class.

TRBD1,TRBV30,TRBJ1-1,-,CAWRRQGLNTEAFF,TGTGCCTGGAGGAGACAGGGACTGAACACTGAAGCTTTCTTT
-,TRBV2,TRBJ1-1,-,CASSQGTGGAFF,TGTGCCAGCAGTCAGGGTACGGGGGGAGCTTTCTTT
-,TRBV25-1,TRBJ1-1,few,CASIGINTEAFF,TGTGCCAGCATCGGGATAAACACTGAAGCTTTCTTT
-,TRBV5-4,TRBJ2-2,-,CASSLLLTGELFF,TGTGCCAGCAGCTTGCTTCTCACCGGGGAGCTGTTTTTT
-,TRBV6-6,TRBJ1-2,-,CASSSDSTNYGYTF,TGTGCCAGCAGTTCAGACAGTACTAACTATGGCTACACCTTC
-,TRBV30,TRBJ2-7,-,CAWRGQYEQYF,TGTGCCTGGAGGGGCCAGTACGAGCAGTACTTC
-,TRBV18,TRBJ2-7,-,CASSPRDKYSYEQYF,TGTGCCAGCTCACCCCGGGACAAGTACTCCTACGAGCAGTACTTC
TRBD1,TRBV23-1,TRBJ1-6,-,CASSGYGTDYNSPLHF,TGCGCCAGCAGTGGTTATGGGACAGACTATAATTCACCCCTCCACTTT
-,TRBV5-1,TRBJ1-1,once,CASSLKGMNTEAFF,TGCGCCAGCAGCTTAAAGGGGATGAACACTGAAGCTTTCTTT
TRBD1,TRBV6-5,TRBJ1-2,-,CASSLRQGEGYTF,TGTGCCAGCAGTCTCCGACAGGGCGAAGGCTACACCTTC
TRBD1,TRBV29-1,TRBJ1-4,-,CSVERDREEGLFF,TGCAGCGTAGAAAGGGACAGGGAAGAGGGACTGTTTTTT
-,TRBV9,TRBJ1-1,-,CASSAGHLNTEAFF,TGTGCCAGCAGCGCCGGACACTTGAACACTGAAGCTTTCTTT
-,TRBV6-1,TRBJ2-2,few,CASREYTGELFF,TGTGCCAGCAGAGAGTACACCGGGGAGCTGTTTTTT
-,TRBV4-1,TRBJ1-4,-,CASSQVQGAVDKLFF,TGCGCCAGCAGCCAAGTACAAGGGGCAGTGGATAAACTGTTTTTT
-,TRBV5-1,TRBJ2-2,-,CASSSGPAVQGILDTGELFF,TGCGCCAGCAGCTCCGGCCCTGCGGTTCAGGGGATCCTGGACACCGGGGAGCTGTTTTTT
TRBD2,TRBV7-9,TRBJ2-3,-,CASSLGLAVTDTQYF,TGTGCCAGCAGTCTCGGACTAGCGGTGACAGATACGCAGTATTTT
TRBD1,TRBV30,TRBJ1-1,-,CAWSPSADRGRIF,TGTGCCTGGAGTCCATCCGCGGACAGGGGACGAATCTTT
-,TRBV12-2,TRBJ2-7,few,CASRLVHYGDSSSYEQYF,TGTGCAAGTCGCTTAGTGCACTATGGGGACTCTAGCTCCTACGAGCAGTACTTC
-,TRBV19,TRBJ1-5,-,CASSQGRDQPQHF,TGTGCCAGTAGCCAGGGGAGGGATCAGCCCCAGCATTTT
-,TRBV9,TRBJ2-1,-,CASSANGRGAEQFF,TGTGCCAGCAGCGCAAACGGGCGGGGAGCTGAGCAGTTCTTC
-,TRBV7-9,TRBJ2-1,-,CASRSPGLSYNEQFF,TGTGCCAGCAGATCTCCGGGACTCTCCTACAATGAGCAGTTCTTC
-,TRBV4-1,TRBJ1-6,-,CASSPPGFNSPLHF,TGCGCCAGCAGCCCCCCAGGGTTTAATTCACCCCTCCACTTT
-,TRBV15,TRBJ1-4,-,CATSRDPRSRGASEKLFF,TGTGCCACCAGCAGAGATCCGAGGAGCCGGGGGGCTTCTGAAAAACTGTTTTTT
TRBD1,TRBV5-5,TRBJ1-2,-,CASSPSWRDRGNYGYTF,TGTGCCAGCAGCCCTTCGTGGAGGGACAGGGGTAACTATGGCTACACCTTC
TRBD1,TRBV7-2,TRBJ2-7,-,CASSLRQGVISSYEQYF,TGTGCCAGCAGCCTTCGACAGGGAGTAATAAGCTCCTACGAGCAGTACTTC
-,TRBV10-1,TRBJ1-1,once,CASTPARGGNTEAFF,TGCGCCAGCACCCCGGCACGAGGGGGGAACACTGAAGCTTTCTTT
-,TRBV7-2,TRBJ2-3,-,CASSPGAPSTDTQYF,TGTGCCAGCAGCCCAGGGGCACCTAGCACAGATACGCAGTATTTT
-,TRBV27,TRBJ1-6,-,CASSLAYRPLGALHF,TGTGCCAGCAGTTTAGCCTACAGGCCCTTAGGTGCCCTCCACTTT
TRBD1,TRBV27,TRBJ1-3,once,CASRGTANSGNTIYF,TGTGCCAGCAGGGGGACAGCTAACTCTGGAAACACCATATATTTT
-,TRBV19,TRBJ1-2,-,CASSTPLTGYPANYGYTF,TGTGCCAGTAGTACTCCTTTGACAGGCTACCCAGCTAACTATGGCTACACCTTC
-,TRBV27,TRBJ2-3,-,CASSSGLSTDTQYF,TGTGCCAGCAGTTCGGGACTTAGCACAGATACGCAGTATTTT
-,TRBV28,TRBJ1-5,-,CASRPPPVQPQHF,TGTGCCAGCAGACCACCCCCGGTTCAGCCCCAGCATTTT
-,TRBV9,TRBJ1-1,-,CASSSGGGLAVTEAFF,TGTGCCAGCAGCTCCGGGGGAGGGTTGGCGGTCACTGAAGCTTTCTTT
TRBD1,TRBV18,TRBJ1-3,-,CASSQDRAGNTIYF,TGTGCCAGCTCACAGGACAGGGCTGGAAACACCATATATTTT
-,TRBV28,TRBJ1-1,-,CASSLREEAFF,TGTGCCAGCAGTTTGAGGGAAGAAGCTTTCTTT
-,TRBV19,TRBJ1-1,-,CASQIPQGSGTEAFF,TGTGCCAGTCAAATACCCCAGGGGTCTGGCACTGAAGCTTTCTTT
-,TRBV7-6,TRBJ2-1,-,CASSLFRGNEQFF,TGTGCCAGCAGCTTATTCCGGGGCAATGAGCAGTTCTTC
TRBD1,TRBV25-1,TRBJ2-5,-,CASETQDRPEETQYF,TGTGCCAGTGAGACTCAGGACAGGCCAGAAGAGACCCAGTACTTC
-,TRBV7-3,TRBJ2-1,-,CASSRGAAGFNEQFF,TGTGCCAGCAGTCGGGGGGCGGCGGGGTTCAATGAGCAGTTCTTC
TRBD2,TRBV11-2,TRBJ2-5,few,CASSLISGGPLQETQYF,TGTGCCAGCAGCTTAATTAGCGGGGGCCCATTACAAGAGACCCAGTACTTC
TRBD1,TRBV6-1,TRBJ2-5,-,CASSEKHRGWETQYF,TGTGCCAGCAGTGAAAAACACAGGGGATGGGAGACCCAGTACTTC
TRBD1,TRBV5-6,TRBJ1-2,few,CASTTGFRHGYTF,TGTGCCAGCACGACAGGGTTTCGGCATGGCTACACCTTC
-,TRBV7-2,TRBJ1-6,-,CASSLQGPRNSPLHF,TGTGCCAGCAGCTTACAGGGGCCAAGGAATTCACCCCTCCACTTT
TRBD1,TRBV10-3,TRBJ1-1,-,CAISGDRDTEAFF,TGTGCCATCAGTGGGGACAGGGACACTGAAGCTTTCTTT
TRBD1,TRBV7-9,TRBJ1-1,once,CASSMDRGMNTEAFF,TGTGCCAGCAGCATGGACAGGGGCATGAACACTGAAGCTTTCTTT
-,TRBV5-1,TRBJ1-3,once,CASSLAGGIYSGNTIYF,TGCGCCAGCAGCTTGGCCGGGGGGATCTACTCTGGAAACACCATATATTTT
-,TRBV5-4,TRBJ1-2,-,CASSNMGGAYTF,TGTGCCAGCAGCAACATGGGGGGGGCCTACACCTTC
-,TRBV27,TRBJ1-3,-,CASSFRGSGNTIYF,TGTGCCAGCAGTTTCAGGGGCTCTGGAAACACCATATATTTT
TRBD1,TRBV9,TRBJ1-2,-,CASSVDLRQGHGYTF,TGTGCCAGCAGCGTAGACCTACGACAGGGGCATGGCTACACCTTC
-,TRBV7-8,TRBJ1-4,-,CASSLGGFEKLFF,TGTGCCAGCAGCTTAGGAGGTTTCGAAAAACTGTTTTTT
TRBD1,TRBV29-1,TRBJ1-5,-,CSVAGGPNQPQHF,TGCAGCGTGGCAGGGGGACCGAATCAGCCCCAGCATTTT
-,TRBV15,TRBJ2-3,-,CATSRDWASTDTQYF,TGTGCCACCAGCAGAGATTGGGCGAGCACAGATACGCAGTATTTT
TRBD1,TRBV28,TRBJ1-5,-,CASSPGGRSNRPQHF,TGTGCCAGCAGCCCAGGGGGTCGGAGCAATCGGCCCCAGCATTTT
-,TRBV28,TRBJ1-2,-,CASSLSGNYGYTF,TGTGCCAGCAGTTTATCAGGAAACTATGGCTACACCTTC
-,TRBV19,TRBJ1-2,-,CASSKNTYADGYTF,TGTGCCAGTAGTAAGAACACCTACGCGGATGGCTACACCTTC
TRBD1,TRBV28,TRBJ1-6,-,CASSGAQGAGWYNSPLHF,TGTGCCAGCAGTGGTGCCCAGGGGGCAGGGTGGTATAATTCACCCCTCCACTTT
TRBD1,TRBV5-4,TRBJ2-3,-,CASSFSQGTSGTQYF,TGTGCCAGCAGCTTCTCACAGGGGACGTCTGGTACGCAGTATTTT